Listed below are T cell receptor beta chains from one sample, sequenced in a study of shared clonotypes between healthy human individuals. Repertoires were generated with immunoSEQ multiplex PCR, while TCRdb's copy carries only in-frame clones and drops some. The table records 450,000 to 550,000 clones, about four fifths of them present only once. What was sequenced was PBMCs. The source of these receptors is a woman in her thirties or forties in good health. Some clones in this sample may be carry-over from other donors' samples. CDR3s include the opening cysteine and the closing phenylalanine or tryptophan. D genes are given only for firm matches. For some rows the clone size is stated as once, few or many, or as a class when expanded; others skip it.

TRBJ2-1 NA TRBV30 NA CAWTSTSSYNEQFF TGTGCCTGGACCTCTACCAGCTCCTACAATGAGCAGTTCTTC
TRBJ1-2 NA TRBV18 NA CASSRAPIGQREGGYTF TGTGCCAGCTCACGGGCTCCCATAGGACAGCGAGAGGGGGGCTACACCTTC
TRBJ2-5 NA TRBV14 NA CASSQFGAETQYF TGTGCCAGCAGCCAATTTGGCGCCGAGACCCAGTACTTC
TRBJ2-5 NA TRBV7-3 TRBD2 CASSLSGGRGQTQYF TGTGCCAGCAGCTTAAGTGGCGGGAGAGGGCAGACCCAGTACTTC
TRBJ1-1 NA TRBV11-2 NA CASSPRDTEAFF TGTGCCAGCAGCCCCAGGGATACTGAAGCTTTCTTT
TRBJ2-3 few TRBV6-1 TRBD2 CASSAGTGGADTQYF TGTGCCAGCAGTGCCGGGACCGGGGGGGCAGATACGCAGTATTTT
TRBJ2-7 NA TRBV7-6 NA CASSYGLNYEQYF TGTGCCAGCAGCTACGGACTCAACTACGAGCAGTACTTC
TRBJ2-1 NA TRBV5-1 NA CASTQTRDEQFF TGCGCCAGCACACAAACTAGGGATGAGCAGTTCTTC
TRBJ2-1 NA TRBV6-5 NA CASSSGHGTYNEQFF TGTGCCAGCAGTTCCGGACATGGCACCTACAATGAGCAGTTCTTC
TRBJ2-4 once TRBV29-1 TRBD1 CSVEVGTGGNIQYF TGCAGCGTTGAAGTAGGGACAGGGGGAAACATTCAGTACTTC
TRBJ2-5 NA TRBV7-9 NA CASSLAFSEETQYF TGTGCCAGCAGCTTAGCGTTTTCAGAAGAGACCCAGTACTTC
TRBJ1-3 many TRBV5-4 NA CASSWGTRASGNTIYF TGTGCCAGCAGCTGGGGGACAAGGGCCTCTGGAAACACCATATATTTT
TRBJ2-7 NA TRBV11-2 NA CASSFSGSEQYF TGTGCCAGCAGCTTCAGTGGGAGCGAGCAGTACTTC
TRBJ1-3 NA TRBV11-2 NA CASSPVTGSGNTIYF TGTGCCAGCAGCCCTGTCACGGGCTCTGGAAACACCATATATTTT
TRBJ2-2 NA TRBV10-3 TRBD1 CAITKGQGALAGELFF TGTGCCATCACTAAGGGACAGGGGGCGTTGGCCGGGGAGCTGTTTTTT
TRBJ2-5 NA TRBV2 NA CASSIRGQETQYF TGTGCCAGCAGTATCAGGGGCCAAGAGACCCAGTACTTC
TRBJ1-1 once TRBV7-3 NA CASSLTRDTHEAFF TGTGCCAGCAGCTTAACGAGGGACACACACGAAGCTTTCTTT
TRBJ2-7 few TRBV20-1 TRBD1 CSARTGGMEYF TGCAGTGCTCGTACAGGGGGCATGGAGTACTTC
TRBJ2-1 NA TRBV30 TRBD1 CAWSVTGGEGQFF TGTGCCTGGAGCGTTACAGGGGGCGAAGGCCAGTTCTTC
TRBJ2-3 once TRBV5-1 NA CASSLGVLGDTQYF TGCGCCAGCAGCTTGGGGGTCCTTGGTGATACGCAGTATTTT
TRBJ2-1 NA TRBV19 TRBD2 CASTHSGANNEQFF TGTGCCAGTACCCATAGCGGGGCAAACAATGAGCAGTTCTTC
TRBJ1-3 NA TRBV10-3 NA CAISEGSGNTIYF TGTGCCATCAGTGAGGGGTCTGGAAACACCATATATTTT
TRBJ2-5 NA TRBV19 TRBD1 CASSGTGTGEETQYF TGTGCCAGTAGTGGGACCGGGACAGGAGAAGAGACCCAGTACTTC
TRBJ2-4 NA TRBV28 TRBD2 CASSPGTSGRAWVIQYF TGTGCCAGCAGTCCCGGGACTAGCGGGAGGGCCTGGGTCATTCAGTACTTC
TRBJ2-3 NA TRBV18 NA CASSPPADWHGTQYF TGTGCCAGCTCACCACCGGCCGACTGGCACGGTACGCAGTATTTT
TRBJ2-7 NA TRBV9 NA CASSVTGSSYEQYF TGTGCCAGCAGCGTAACAGGTAGCTCCTACGAGCAGTACTTC
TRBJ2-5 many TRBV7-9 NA CASSLTGGETQYF TGTGCCAGCAGCTTGACTGGGGGGGAGACCCAGTACTTC
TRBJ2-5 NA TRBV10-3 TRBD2 CAISMPGLAGEETQYF TGTGCCATCAGTATGCCGGGACTAGCGGGAGAAGAGACCCAGTACTTC
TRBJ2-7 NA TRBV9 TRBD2 CASSVGLAETPYEQYF TGTGCCAGCAGCGTGGGACTAGCGGAAACACCCTACGAGCAGTACTTC
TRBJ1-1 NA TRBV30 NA CACYRANTEAFF TGTGCCTGTTACAGGGCGAACACTGAAGCTTTCTTT
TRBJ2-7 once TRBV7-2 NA CASSLGTGWAGYEQYF TGTGCCAGCAGCTTAGGAACAGGGTGGGCTGGATACGAGCAGTACTTC
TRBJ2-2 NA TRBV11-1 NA CASSLVPRSGELFF TGTGCCAGCAGCTTAGTACCTAGGAGCGGGGAGCTGTTTTTT
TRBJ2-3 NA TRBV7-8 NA CASSLAGSATQYF TGTGCCAGCAGCTTAGCGGGGTCGGCGACGCAGTATTTT
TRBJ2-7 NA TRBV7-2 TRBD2 CASSLAPGTSGSSEQYF TGTGCCAGCAGCTTAGCGCCTGGGACTAGCGGGAGTAGCGAGCAGTACTTC
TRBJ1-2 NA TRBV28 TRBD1 CASSFLAGGYGYTF TGTGCCAGCAGTTTCCTTGCAGGGGGCTATGGCTACACCTTC
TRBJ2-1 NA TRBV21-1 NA CASSKLIGLAGYNEQFF TGTGCCAGCAGCAAATTAATAGGGCTAGCGGGGTACAATGAGCAGTTCTTC
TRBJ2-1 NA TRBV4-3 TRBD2 CASSQDASGTIEQFF TGCGCCAGCAGCCAAGATGCTAGCGGGACGATAGAGCAGTTCTTC
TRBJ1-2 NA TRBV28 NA CASQSNGAGDYGYTF TGTGCCAGCCAATCTAATGGGGCAGGGGACTATGGCTACACCTTC
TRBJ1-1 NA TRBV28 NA CASSPRRLGTEAFF TGTGCCAGCAGTCCTCGACGGTTGGGGACTGAAGCTTTCTTT
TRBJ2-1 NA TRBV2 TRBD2 CASSEAPGLAGGKQFF TGTGCCAGCAGTGAAGCCCCGGGACTAGCGGGAGGAAAGCAGTTCTTC
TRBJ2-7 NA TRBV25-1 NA CASSAQGRGREQYF TGTGCCAGCAGTGCCCAGGGGAGGGGGCGCGAGCAGTACTTC
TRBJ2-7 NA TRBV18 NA CASSPPVGDEQYF TGTGCCAGCTCACCCCCCGTCGGGGACGAGCAGTACTTC
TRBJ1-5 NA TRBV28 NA CASSRTQGVGNQPQHF TGTGCCAGCAGCCGAACCCAGGGAGTTGGGAATCAGCCCCAGCATTTT
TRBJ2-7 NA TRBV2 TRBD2 CASSEERRELFYEQYF TGTGCCAGCAGTGAGGAGCGGCGGGAGCTCTTCTACGAGCAGTACTTC
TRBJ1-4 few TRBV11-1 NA CASRAGTSATNEKLFF TGTGCCAGCAGAGCCGGGACATCTGCAACTAATGAAAAACTGTTTTTT
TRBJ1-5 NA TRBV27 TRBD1 CASGDRTGQELMDDQPQHF TGTGCCAGCGGGGACAGGACAGGGCAGGAGTTGATGGACGATCAGCCCCAGCATTTT
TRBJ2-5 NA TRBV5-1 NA CASSDPEGGGETQYF TGCGCCAGCAGCGACCCCGAGGGTGGGGGAGAGACCCAGTACTTC
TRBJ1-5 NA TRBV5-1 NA CASSFGDPGSNQPQHF TGCGCCAGCAGCTTTGGGGACCCTGGTAGCAATCAGCCCCAGCATTTT
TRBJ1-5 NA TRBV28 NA CASSFGGNQPQHF TGTGCCAGCAGTTTTGGTGGAAATCAGCCCCAGCATTTT
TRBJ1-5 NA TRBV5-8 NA CASSAGLISNQPQHF TGTGCCAGCAGCGCAGGACTGATTAGCAATCAGCCCCAGCATTTT
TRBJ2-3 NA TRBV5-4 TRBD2 CASSPLAGADTQYF TGTGCCAGCAGCCCACTAGCGGGAGCAGATACGCAGTATTTT
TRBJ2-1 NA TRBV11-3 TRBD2 CASSSTSGRAHEQFF TGTGCCAGCAGCTCAACTAGCGGGAGGGCCCATGAGCAGTTCTTC
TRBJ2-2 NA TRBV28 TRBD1 CASSRQGRSTGELFF TGTGCCAGCAGCCGACAGGGGAGGAGCACCGGGGAGCTGTTTTTT